This T cell receptor (beta chain) was found in a study of cytomegalovirus exposure and HLA in healthy donors. Findings of the study overall: Highly shared variants forming one cluster were likely a sequencing artifact. Several of the most significant clusters were apparently associated with common viral pathogens in a later analysis.

Comment on this clone: Its antigen is as yet unknown.

Researchers ran the PCR with 60 Vbeta and 13 Jbeta primers. The method was immunoSEQ multiplex PCR; TCRdb's version includes in-frame clones alone and lacks a portion of them. The table has more than 110,000 clones, roughly 77% seen once. Looked up from germline, CDR1 is GTSNPN and CDR2 is SVGIG (reference sequence). This CDR3 region has 15 residues. J lost 4 bases, V lost 2 bases, and 6 bases had no gene match. The V gene is TRBV30, the J gene TRBJ1-4; 8 bases agree with TRBD1. The sequence came from a female donor in good health and CMV-seronegative. Sequencing was done on a sample of PBMCs. The CDR3 spells CAWSQDRGLNEKLFF. The CDR3 coding sequence is TGTGCCTGGAGTCAAGACAGGGGACTTAATGAAAAACTGTTTTTT.